This is a list of T cell receptor beta chains from one sample in a study of T cell responses to AZD1222 COVID-19 vaccine. Clones were read by immunoSEQ multiplex PCR, and TCRdb kept only the in-frame ones, dropping some. The profile covers about 180,000 clones, with just over 85% appearing a single time and 11% taken by the ten largest. Material: peripheral blood, obtained 28 days after the second AZD1222 dose. The receptors shown here come from an adult who received the AZD1222 COVID-19 vaccine. CDR3s include the opening cysteine and the closing phenylalanine or tryptophan. D genes are given only for firm matches. For some rows the clone size is stated as once, few or many, or as a class when expanded; others skip it.

J,D,V,size,DNA,CDR3
TRBJ1-2,.,TRBV7-9,.,TGTGCCAGCTCGTTGGAATCTTATGGCTACACCTTC,CASSLESYGYTF
TRBJ1-4,TRBD1,TRBV5-1,.,TGCGCCAGCAGCTTGGGACAGGGTGGGGAAAAACTGTTTTTT,CASSLGQGGEKLFF
TRBJ1-4,.,TRBV6-1,.,TGTGCCAGCAGTGAAGATAAAGGGGAAAATTATGAAAAACTGTTTTTT,CASSEDKGENYEKLFF
TRBJ2-1,TRBD1,TRBV5-4,.,TGTGCCAGCAGCCCAACAGGGGGCGCTTACAATGAGCAGTTCTTC,CASSPTGGAYNEQFF
TRBJ2-4,.,TRBV3-1/TRBV3-2,.,TGTGCCAGCAGACTAACAACCCAAGACATTCAGTACTTC,CASRLTTQDIQYF
TRBJ1-2,.,TRBV9,.,TGTGCCAGCAGCGTTCCCGGGAACCATTACTATGGCTACACCTTC,CASSVPGNHYYGYTF
TRBJ2-1,TRBD2,TRBV24-1,.,TGTGCCACCGGTGGACTAGCTCAATCTGAGCAGTTCTTC,CATGGLAQSEQFF
TRBJ1-2,.,TRBV19,.,TGTGCCAGTAGTATGGTCGGAGGGCAGGGCGGTGGCTACACCTTC,CASSMVGGQGGGYTF
TRBJ2-5,.,TRBV18,.,TGTGCCAGCTCACCACGGAGGGGTGGGGAGACCCAGTACTTC,CASSPRRGGETQYF
TRBJ2-7,TRBD1,TRBV6-5,.,TGTGCCAGCAGAATACAGGGGAGTCACGACGAGCAGTACTTC,CASRIQGSHDEQYF
TRBJ1-4,.,TRBV2,.,TGTGCCAGCAGTGAAGCGAAGAGTAAACTGTTTTTT,CASSEAKSKLFF
TRBJ2-4,.,TRBV6-5,.,TGTGCCAGCCGGGTCGTACCGGTGGCCAAAAACATTCAGTACTTC,CASRVVPVAKNIQYF
TRBJ2-7,.,TRBV19,.,TGTGCCAGTAGTCCACAGGGTCCAGGGCGGGAGCAGTACTTC,CASSPQGPGREQYF
TRBJ1-3,.,TRBV29-1,.,TGCAGCGCGACCGGTAGCTCTGGAAACACCATATATTTT,CSATGSSGNTIYF
TRBJ2-6,.,TRBV5-1,.,TGCGCCAGCAGCTTGGATGGGGCTTCTGGGGCCAACGTCCTGACTTTC,CASSLDGASGANVLTF
TRBJ2-5,TRBD2,TRBV3-1/TRBV3-2,.,TGTGCCAGCAGCCGTATCGGACTAGCGGGAGAGACCCAGTACTTC,CASSRIGLAGETQYF
TRBJ2-5,.,TRBV21-1,.,TGTGCCAGCAGCAAACCTAGCGGGGGAGACGACCTCCAAGAGACCCAGTACTTC,CASSKPSGGDDLQETQYF
TRBJ1-2,.,TRBV4-1,.,TGCGCCAGCAGCCAAGAGTTCGGCAGGGGTTATGGCTACACCTTC,CASSQEFGRGYGYTF
TRBJ2-7,.,TRBV6-2/TRBV6-3,.,TGTGCCAGCAGTTACTCCCCGGGACGCCCTACTTTTTACGAGCAGTACTTC,CASSYSPGRPTFYEQYF
TRBJ1-4,TRBD1,TRBV12-3/TRBV12-4,.,TGTGCCAGCAGTTGGACAGGGGAAGAAAAACTGTTTTTT,CASSWTGEEKLFF
TRBJ2-1,TRBD2,TRBV19,.,TGTGCCAGTACCCGACTAGCGGGGGCCTACAATGAGCAGTTCTTC,CASTRLAGAYNEQFF
TRBJ2-3,.,TRBV6-5,.,TGTGCCAACTGGGGGGATAGCACAGATACGCAGTATTTT,CANWGDSTDTQYF
TRBJ2-2,TRBD1,TRBV29-1,large,TGCAGCGCCGGGGTTACAGGGGTAACCGGGGAGCTGTTTTTT,CSAGVTGVTGELFF
TRBJ2-7,TRBD1,TRBV2,.,TGTGCCAGCAGTGGGGACAGGGGGTTCGAGCAGTACTTC,CASSGDRGFEQYF
TRBJ1-2,.,TRBV18,.,TGTGCCAGCTCCCCGAGCCAGAGCGGCTATGGCTACACCTTC,CASSPSQSGYGYTF
TRBJ1-1,.,TRBV19,.,TGTGCCAGTAGTAACCGAAAAGACACTGAAGCTTTCTTT,CASSNRKDTEAFF
TRBJ2-7,.,TRBV30,.,TGTGCCTGGGGGCCCGGGACGGCAAACGAGCAGTACTTC,CAWGPGTANEQYF
TRBJ1-2,.,TRBV19,.,TGTGCCAGTAGTAAGGACACTAACTATGGCTACACCTTC,CASSKDTNYGYTF
TRBJ2-2,.,TRBV7-2,.,TGTGCCAGCAGCTTAAGGGCGGACTTAAGCACCGGGGAGCTGTTTTTT,CASSLRADLSTGELFF
TRBJ2-2,.,TRBV6-5,.,TGTGCCAGCAGTTACTCAGGCGGGGAGCTGTTTTTT,CASSYSGGELFF
TRBJ2-1,TRBD2,TRBV7-2,.,TGTGCCAGCAGCTTAAACGGGGGGGCCCACAATGAGCAGTTCTTC,CASSLNGGAHNEQFF
TRBJ1-5,.,TRBV28,few,TGTGCCAGCAGTTTATTCAAAGGTACAGGAGGTTATAGCAATCAGCCCCAGCATTTT,CASSLFKGTGGYSNQPQHF
TRBJ2-1,.,TRBV27,.,TGTGCCAGCCGCTCGGACACCCGCTCCTACAATGAGCAGTTCTTC,CASRSDTRSYNEQFF
TRBJ2-5,TRBD2,TRBV11-3,.,TGTGCCAGCAGCTACAGCGGGGGGCCCCAAGAGACCCAGTACTTC,CASSYSGGPQETQYF
TRBJ1-6,.,TRBV7-9,.,TGTGCCAGCAGCTCCGATAGGGCACCCCTCCACTTT,CASSSDRAPLHF
TRBJ2-5,.,TRBV10-3,few,TGTGCCATCAGTGGTTCTGGCAACCAAGAGACCCAGTACTTC,CAISGSGNQETQYF